This T cell receptor beta chain was captured in a study of yellow fever vaccine responses in identical twins. The CDR3 is 12 amino acids. V was pared by 3 bases and J by 1 base, with 3 bases between. Germline V gives CDR1 LNHNV, CDR2 YYDKDF (reference sequence). TCRdb analysed the RT-PCR reads with MiXCR anew, one entry per CDR3 protein. The table includes roughly 14,000 distinct CDR3 sequences, about 88% detected once. Note on this clonotype: Its antigen is currently unknown.

Study-wide results and caveats: Reportedly, twins' vaccine T cell responses looked partly convergent and partly personalized.

The J gene is TRBJ1-1, the V gene TRBV15, with D uncertain. Sequenced here: T cells from blood (PBMCs), unsorted or a sorted subset (not recorded which), sampled before or after yellow fever vaccination (not recorded which). The sequence was collected from a woman aged 18-29 years who received the yellow fever vaccine. CDR3 sequence (DNA): TGTGCCACCAGCAGGACGAACACTGAAGCTTTCTTT. Translation gives CATSRTNTEAFF.